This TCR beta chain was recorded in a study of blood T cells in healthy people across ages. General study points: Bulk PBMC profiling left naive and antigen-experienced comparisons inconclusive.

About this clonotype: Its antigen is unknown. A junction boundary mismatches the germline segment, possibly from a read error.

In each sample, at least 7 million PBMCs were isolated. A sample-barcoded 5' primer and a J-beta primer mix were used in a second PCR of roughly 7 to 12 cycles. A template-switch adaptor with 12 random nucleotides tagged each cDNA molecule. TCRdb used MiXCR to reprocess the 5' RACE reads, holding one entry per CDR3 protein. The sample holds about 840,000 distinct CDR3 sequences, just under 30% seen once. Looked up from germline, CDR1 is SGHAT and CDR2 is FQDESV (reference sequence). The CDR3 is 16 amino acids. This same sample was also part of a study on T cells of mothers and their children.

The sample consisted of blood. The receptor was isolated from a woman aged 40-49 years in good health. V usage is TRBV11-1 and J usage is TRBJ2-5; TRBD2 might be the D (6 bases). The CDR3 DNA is TGTGTCAGCAGTTTGGGAGGCCTCGGAGGGCAAGAGACCCAGTACTTC. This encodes CVSSLGGLGGQETQYF.